The TCR beta chain under discussion was sequenced for a study of cytotoxic CD8 clonotypes in ibrutinib-treated CLL. At the level of the study: Among the patients, 11 presented as relapsed/refractory and roughly 15 as treatment-naive; 17 to 18 showed unmutated IGHV.

Here immunoSEQ multiplex PCR was the method, and the copy in TCRdb shows in-frame clones only, minus some. Of 90,000 to 150,000 clones detected, about 53% appear once; the ten largest clones hold 30% to 45%. The V gene's germline CDR1 is SGHVS and CDR2 FNYEAQ. CDR3 length: 15 amino acids. Between the trimmed V and J ends, which lost 3 bases and 2 bases, there was a span of 12 bases. Study-wide results and limits: Clonality was higher at baseline than in age-matched healthy donors and tracked circulating CD8+ T-cell counts. Sustained-remission patients were sampled at one set of times and progressing patients at different ones.

This clone was picked up a small number of times. Its matching antigen is unknown. The specimen was PBMCs, collected after 24 months of ibrutinib treatment. The V call is TRBV7-6, the J call TRBJ2-3; D is unresolved. The TCR sequence derives from a human donor with chronic lymphocytic leukemia. The CDR3 DNA reads as TGTGCCAGCAGCTTTTACTCCAGGAACACAGATACGCAGTATTTT. It codes for CASSFYSRNTDTQYF.